This T cell receptor (beta chain) was recovered during a study of beta chain features in type 1 diabetes. Study-level results: In every one of the four CD4+ subsets, TCRB CDR3s were moderately but significantly shorter in Type 1 diabetes patients. An over-representation of cells with high TCR expression could result from cDNA sequencing.

The CDR3 has 14 residues. Germline-derived CDR1 and CDR2 are LGHNT and FRNRAP. V was shortened by 1 base and J by 4 bases, with 7 bases between the two germline ends. Expressed TCRB transcripts were sequenced after all isolated RNA was converted to cDNA. TCRdb's table, derived via immunoSEQ multiplex PCR, lists solely in-frame clones and lacks some. This table has hundreds of thousands of clones, 15% appearing once. This clone was counted only a few times. The antigen is undetermined. The material sequenced was naive CD4+ T cells from blood. This chain uses TRBV12-5 with TRBJ2-2; D is possibly TRBD1 (5 bases). This TCR was sampled from a man between 18 and 35 years old in good health. The CDR3 loop is CASGLGQPTGELFF. The CDR3 bases are TGTGCTAGTGGTTTGGGACAGCCCACCGGGGAGCTGTTTTTT. The whole variable domain, filled in from reference TRBV12-5 and TRBJ2-2, reads DARVTQTPRHKVTEMGQEVTMRCQPILGHNTVFWYRQTMMQGLELLAYFRNRAPLDDSGMPKDRFSAEMPDATLATLKIQPSEPRDSAVYFCASGLGQPTGELFFGEGSRLTVL.